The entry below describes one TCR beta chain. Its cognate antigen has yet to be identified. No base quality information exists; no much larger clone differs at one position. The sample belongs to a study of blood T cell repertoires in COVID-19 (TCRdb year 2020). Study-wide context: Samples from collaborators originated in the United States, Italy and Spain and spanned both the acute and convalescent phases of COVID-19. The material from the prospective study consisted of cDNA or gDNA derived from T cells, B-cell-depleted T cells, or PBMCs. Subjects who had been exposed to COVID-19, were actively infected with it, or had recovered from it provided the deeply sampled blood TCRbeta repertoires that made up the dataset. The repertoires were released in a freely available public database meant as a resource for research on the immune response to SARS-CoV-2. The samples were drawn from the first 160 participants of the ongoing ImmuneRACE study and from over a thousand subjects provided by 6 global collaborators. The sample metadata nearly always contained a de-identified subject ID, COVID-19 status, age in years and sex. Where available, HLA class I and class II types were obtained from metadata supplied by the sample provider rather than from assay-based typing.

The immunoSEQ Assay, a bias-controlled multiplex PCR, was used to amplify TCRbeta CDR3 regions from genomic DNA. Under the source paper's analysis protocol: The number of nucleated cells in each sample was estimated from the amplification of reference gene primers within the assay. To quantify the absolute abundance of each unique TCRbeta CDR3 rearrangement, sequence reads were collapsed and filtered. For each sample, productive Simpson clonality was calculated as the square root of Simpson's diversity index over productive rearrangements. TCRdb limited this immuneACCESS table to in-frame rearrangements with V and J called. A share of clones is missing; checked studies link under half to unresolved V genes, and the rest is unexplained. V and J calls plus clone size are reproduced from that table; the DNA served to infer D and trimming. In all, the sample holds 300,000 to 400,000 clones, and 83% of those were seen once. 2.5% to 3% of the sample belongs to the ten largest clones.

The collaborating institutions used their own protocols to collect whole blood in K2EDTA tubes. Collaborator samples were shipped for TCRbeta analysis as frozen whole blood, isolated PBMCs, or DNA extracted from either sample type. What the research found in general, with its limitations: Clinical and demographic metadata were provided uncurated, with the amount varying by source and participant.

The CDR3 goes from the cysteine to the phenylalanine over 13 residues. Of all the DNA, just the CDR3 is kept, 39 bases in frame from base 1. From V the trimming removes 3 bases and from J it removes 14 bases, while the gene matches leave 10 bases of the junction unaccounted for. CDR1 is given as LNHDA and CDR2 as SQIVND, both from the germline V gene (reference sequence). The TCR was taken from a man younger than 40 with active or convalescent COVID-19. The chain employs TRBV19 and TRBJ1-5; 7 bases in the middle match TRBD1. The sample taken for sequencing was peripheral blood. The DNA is TGTGCCAGTAGTATCCCAGGGGCAGGGGGAGAGCATTTT. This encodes CASSIPGAGGEHF.